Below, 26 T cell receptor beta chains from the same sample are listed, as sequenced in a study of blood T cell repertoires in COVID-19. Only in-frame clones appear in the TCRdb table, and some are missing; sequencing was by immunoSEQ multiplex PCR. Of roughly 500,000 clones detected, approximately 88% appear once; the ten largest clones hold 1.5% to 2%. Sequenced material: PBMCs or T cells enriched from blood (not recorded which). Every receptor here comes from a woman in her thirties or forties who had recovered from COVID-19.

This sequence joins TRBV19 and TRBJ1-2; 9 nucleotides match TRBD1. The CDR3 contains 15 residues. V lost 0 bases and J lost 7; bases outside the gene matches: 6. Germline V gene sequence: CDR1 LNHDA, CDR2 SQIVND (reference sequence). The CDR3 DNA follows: TGTGCCAGTAGTATAGATCCGGGGACAGGGCTTGGCTACACCTTC. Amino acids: CASSIDPGTGLGYTF.

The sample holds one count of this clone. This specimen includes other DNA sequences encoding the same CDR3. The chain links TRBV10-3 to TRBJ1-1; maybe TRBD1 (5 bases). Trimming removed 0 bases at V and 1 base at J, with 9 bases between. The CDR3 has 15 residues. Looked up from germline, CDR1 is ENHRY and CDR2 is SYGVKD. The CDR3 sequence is CAISESRGGNTEAFF. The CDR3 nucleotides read TGTGCCATCAGTGAGTCAAGGGGTGGGAACACTGAAGCTTTCTTT.

For the CDR3, the DNA is TGTGCCAGTAGTATCGCGAACTATGGCTACACCTTC. Protein sequence: CASSIANYGYTF. V is TRBV19 and J is TRBJ1-2; D not resolved. With 3 bases removed from V and 2 bases from J, the gap between germline ends came to 4 bases. CDR1 LNHDA and CDR2 SQIVND come from the germline V gene (reference sequence). The CDR3 extends over 12 amino acids. The whole variable domain, filled in from reference TRBV19 and TRBJ1-2, reads DGGITQSPKYLFRKEGQNVTLSCEQNLNHDAMYWYRQDPGQGLRLIYYSQIVNDFQKGDIAEGYSVSREKKESFPLTVTSAQKNPTAFYLCASSIANYGYTFGSGTRLTVV.

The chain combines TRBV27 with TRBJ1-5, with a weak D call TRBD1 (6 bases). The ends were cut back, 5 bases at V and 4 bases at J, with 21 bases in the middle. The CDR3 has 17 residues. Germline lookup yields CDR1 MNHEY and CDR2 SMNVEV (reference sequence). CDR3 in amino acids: CASSKVRVQGDNQPQHF. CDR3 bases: TGTGCCAGCAGTAAAGTTAGGGTACAGGGAGATAATCAGCCCCAGCATTTT.

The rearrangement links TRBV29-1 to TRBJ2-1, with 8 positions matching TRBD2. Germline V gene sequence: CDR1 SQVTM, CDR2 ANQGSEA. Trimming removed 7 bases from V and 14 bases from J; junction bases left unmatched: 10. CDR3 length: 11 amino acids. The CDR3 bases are TGCAGCGGCGACGGAGCGGGAGTCGAGTTCTTC. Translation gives CSGDGAGVEFF.

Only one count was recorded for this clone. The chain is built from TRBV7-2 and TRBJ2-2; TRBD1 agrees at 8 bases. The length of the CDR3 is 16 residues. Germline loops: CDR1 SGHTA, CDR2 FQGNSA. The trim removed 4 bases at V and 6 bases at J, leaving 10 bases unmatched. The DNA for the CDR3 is TGTGCCAGCAGCTCCCTCGGTACCAGGGGGCCCGGGGAGCTGTTTTTT. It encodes CASSSLGTRGPGELFF.

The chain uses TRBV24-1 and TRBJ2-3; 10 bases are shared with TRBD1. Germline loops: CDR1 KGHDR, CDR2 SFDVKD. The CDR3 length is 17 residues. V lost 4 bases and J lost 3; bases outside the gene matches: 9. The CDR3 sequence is CATSDPRGQGRTDTQYF. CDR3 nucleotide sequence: TGTGCCACCAGTGACCCGCGGGGACAGGGGAGGACAGATACGCAGTATTTT.

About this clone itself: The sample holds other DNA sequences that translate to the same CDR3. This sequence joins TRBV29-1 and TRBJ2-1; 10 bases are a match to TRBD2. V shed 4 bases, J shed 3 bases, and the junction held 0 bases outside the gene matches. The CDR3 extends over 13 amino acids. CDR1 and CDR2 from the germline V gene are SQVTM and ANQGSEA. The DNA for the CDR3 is TGCAGCGTTGGGACTAGCGGCTACAATGAGCAGTTCTTC. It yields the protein CSVGTSGYNEQFF.

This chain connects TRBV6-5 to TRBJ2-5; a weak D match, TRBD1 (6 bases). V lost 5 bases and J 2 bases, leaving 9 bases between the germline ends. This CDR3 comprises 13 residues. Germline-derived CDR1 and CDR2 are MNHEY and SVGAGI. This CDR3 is CASSKDSQETQYF. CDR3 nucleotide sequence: TGTGCCAGCAGTAAGGACAGTCAAGAGACCCAGTACTTC.

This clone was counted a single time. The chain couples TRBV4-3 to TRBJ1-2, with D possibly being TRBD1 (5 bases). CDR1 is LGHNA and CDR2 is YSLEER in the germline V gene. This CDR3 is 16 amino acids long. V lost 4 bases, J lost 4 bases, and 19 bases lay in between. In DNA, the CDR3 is TGCGCCAGCAGCCTTTCATACGGCAGGGTGAGCTATGGCTACACCTTC. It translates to CASSLSYGRVSYGYTF.

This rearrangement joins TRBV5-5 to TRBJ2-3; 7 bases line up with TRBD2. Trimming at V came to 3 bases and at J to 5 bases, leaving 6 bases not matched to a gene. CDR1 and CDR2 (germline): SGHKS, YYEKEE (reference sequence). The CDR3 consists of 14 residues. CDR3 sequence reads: CASSSSGNEDTQYF. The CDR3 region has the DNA TGTGCCAGCAGCTCAAGCGGGAATGAAGATACGCAGTATTTT.

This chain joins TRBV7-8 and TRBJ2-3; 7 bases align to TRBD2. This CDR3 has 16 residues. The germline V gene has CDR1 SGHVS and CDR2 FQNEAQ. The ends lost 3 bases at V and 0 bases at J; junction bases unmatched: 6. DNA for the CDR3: TGTGCCAGCAGCTTTAGGGACTATCCTAGCACAGATACGCAGTATTTT. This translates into CASSFRDYPSTDTQYF.

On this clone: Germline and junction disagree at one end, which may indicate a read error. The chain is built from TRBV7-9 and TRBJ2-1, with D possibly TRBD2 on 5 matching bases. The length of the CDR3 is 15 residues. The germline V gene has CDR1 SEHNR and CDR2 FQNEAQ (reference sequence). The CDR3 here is CASSLAFSSYNEQFF. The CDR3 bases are TGTGCCAGCAGCCTAGCTTTCTCCTCCTACAATGAGCAGTTCTTC.

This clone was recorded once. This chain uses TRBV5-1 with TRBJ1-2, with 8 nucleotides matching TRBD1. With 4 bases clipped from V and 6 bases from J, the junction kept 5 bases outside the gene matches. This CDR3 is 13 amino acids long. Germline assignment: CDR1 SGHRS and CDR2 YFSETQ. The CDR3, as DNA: TGCGCCAGCAGCCTCTCACAGGGGGATGGCTACACCTTC. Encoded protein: CASSLSQGDGYTF.

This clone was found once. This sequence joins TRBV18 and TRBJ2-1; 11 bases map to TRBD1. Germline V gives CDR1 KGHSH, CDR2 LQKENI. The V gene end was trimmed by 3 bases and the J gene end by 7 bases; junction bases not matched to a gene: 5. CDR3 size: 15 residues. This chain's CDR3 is CASSPGQGAFNEQFF. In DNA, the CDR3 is TGTGCCAGCTCACCTGGACAGGGGGCTTTTAATGAGCAGTTCTTC.

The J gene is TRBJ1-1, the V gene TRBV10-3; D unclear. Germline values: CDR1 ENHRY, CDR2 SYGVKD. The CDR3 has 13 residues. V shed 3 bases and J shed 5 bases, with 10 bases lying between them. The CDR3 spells CAISDEKETEAFF. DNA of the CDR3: TGTGCCATCAGTGACGAAAAGGAGACTGAAGCTTTCTTT.

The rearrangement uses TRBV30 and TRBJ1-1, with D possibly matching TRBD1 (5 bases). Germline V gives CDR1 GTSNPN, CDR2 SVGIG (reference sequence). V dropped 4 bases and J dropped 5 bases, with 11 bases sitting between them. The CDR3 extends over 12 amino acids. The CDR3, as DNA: TGTGCCTGGAAACGCGGGGGGACTGAAGCTTTCTTT. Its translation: CAWKRGGTEAFF.

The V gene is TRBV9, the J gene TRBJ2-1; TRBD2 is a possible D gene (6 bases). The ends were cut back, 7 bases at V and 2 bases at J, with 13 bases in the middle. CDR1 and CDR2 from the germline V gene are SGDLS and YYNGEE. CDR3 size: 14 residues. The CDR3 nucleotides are TGTGCCAGCGCGGCGGGAACCCCCTACAATGAGCAGTTCTTC. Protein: CASAAGTPYNEQFF. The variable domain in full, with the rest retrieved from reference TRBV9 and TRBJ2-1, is DSGVTQTPKHLITATGQRVTLRCSPRSGDLSVYWYQQSLDQGLQFLIQYYNGEERAKGNILERFSAQQFPDLHSELNLSSLELGDSALYFCASAAGTPYNEQFFGPGTRLTVL.

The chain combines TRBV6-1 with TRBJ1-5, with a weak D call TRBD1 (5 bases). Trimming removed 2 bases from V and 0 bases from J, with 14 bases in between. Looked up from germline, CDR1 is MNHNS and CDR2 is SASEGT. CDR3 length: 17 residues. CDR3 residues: CASSERGGGSSNQPQHF. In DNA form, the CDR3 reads TGTGCCAGCAGTGAACGGGGGGGAGGGTCTAGCAATCAGCCCCAGCATTTT.

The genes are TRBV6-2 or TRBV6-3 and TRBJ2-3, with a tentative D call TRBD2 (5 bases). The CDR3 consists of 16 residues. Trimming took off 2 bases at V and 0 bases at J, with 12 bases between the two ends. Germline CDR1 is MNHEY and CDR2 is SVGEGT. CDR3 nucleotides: TGTGCCAGCAGTTACCGGGGAAGGAGTAGCACAGATACGCAGTATTTT. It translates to CASSYRGRSSTDTQYF.

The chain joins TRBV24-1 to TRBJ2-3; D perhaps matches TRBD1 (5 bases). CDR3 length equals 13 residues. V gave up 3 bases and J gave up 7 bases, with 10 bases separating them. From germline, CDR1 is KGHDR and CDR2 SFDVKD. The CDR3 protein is CATSDAGLNTQYF. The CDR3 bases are TGTGCCACCAGTGATGCAGGGTTAAATACGCAGTATTTT.

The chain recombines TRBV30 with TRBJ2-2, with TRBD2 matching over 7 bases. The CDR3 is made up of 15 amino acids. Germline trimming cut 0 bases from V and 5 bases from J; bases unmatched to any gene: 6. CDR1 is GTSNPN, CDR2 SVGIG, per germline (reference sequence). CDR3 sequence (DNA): TGTGCCTGGAGTGTACGGACGGGGGGAACCGGGGAGCTGTTTTTT. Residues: CAWSVRTGGTGELFF.

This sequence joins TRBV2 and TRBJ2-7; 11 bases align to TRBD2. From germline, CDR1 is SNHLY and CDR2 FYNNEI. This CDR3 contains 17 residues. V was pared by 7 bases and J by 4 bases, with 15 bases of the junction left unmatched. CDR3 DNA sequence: TGTGCCAGCAAAGGAGGTTTGGGACTAGCGGCGAAGTACGAGCAGTACTTC. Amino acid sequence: CASKGGLGLAAKYEQYF. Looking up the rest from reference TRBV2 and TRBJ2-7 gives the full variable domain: EPEVTQTPSHQVTQMGQEVILRCVPISNHLYFYWYRQILGQKVEFLVSFYNNEISEKSEIFDDQFSVERPDGSNFTLKIRSTKLEDSAMYFCASKGGLGLAAKYEQYFGPGTRLTVT.

DNA of the CDR3: TGCAGTGTCCATGCGGGCACTGAAGCTTTCTTT. Its protein product is CSVHAGTEAFF. V gene TRBV20-1 combines with J gene TRBJ1-1; D ambiguous. V was shortened by 7 bases and J by 4 bases, with 10 bases between the two germline ends. CDR1 is DFQATT, CDR2 SNEGSKA, per germline (reference sequence). The CDR3 sequence is 11 residues long.

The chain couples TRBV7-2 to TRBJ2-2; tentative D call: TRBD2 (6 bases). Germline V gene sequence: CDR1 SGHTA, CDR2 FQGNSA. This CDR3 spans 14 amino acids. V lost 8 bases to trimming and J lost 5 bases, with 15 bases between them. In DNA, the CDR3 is TGTGCCAGCCTCGGGAGCGTTAGTACCGGGGAGCTGTTTTTT. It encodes CASLGSVSTGELFF.

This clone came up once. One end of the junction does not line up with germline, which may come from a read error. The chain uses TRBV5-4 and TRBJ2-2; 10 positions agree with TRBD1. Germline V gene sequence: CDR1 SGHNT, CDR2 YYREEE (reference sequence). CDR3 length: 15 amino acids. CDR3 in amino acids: CAGSVGQGKAGELFF. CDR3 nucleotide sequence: TGTGCCGGCAGCGTGGGACAGGGGAAGGCCGGGGAGCTGTTTTTT.